This T cell receptor beta chain was identified in a study of cytomegalovirus exposure and HLA in healthy donors. Vbeta (60) and Jbeta (13) primers were used in the PCR. Assay used: immunoSEQ multiplex PCR; TCRdb lists only in-frame clones, some missing. The sample includes over 90,000 clones, approximately 80% of them seen just once. V lost 7 bases to trimming and J lost 0 bases; unmatched junction nucleotides: 8. The CDR3 runs 16 residues. In germline, CDR1 is SGHTA, CDR2 FQGNSA. The source of this sequence is a male donor in good health and CMV-seropositive. J is TRBJ1-2 and V is TRBV7-2, with 10 bases identical to TRBD1. Material: PBMCs. The CDR3 DNA sequence: TGTGCCAGCACCATGGACAGGGGGACACCTAACTATGGCTACACCTTC. Amino acid sequence: CASTMDRGTPNYGYTF.